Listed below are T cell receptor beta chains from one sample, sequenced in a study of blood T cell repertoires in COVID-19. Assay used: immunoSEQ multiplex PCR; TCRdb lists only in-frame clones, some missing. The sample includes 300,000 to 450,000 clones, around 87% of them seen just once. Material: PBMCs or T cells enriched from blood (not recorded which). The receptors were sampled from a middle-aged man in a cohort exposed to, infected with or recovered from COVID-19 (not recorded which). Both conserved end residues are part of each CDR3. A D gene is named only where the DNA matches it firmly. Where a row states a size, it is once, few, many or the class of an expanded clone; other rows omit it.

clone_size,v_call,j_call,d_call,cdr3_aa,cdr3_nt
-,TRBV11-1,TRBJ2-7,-,CASSKDSYEQYF,TGTGCCAGCAGCAAGGACAGCTACGAGCAGTACTTC
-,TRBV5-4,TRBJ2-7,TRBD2,CASSPGLAGNPHEQYF,TGTGCCAGCAGCCCGGGACTAGCGGGAAATCCCCACGAGCAGTACTTC
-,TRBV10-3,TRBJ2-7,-,CAIGVREGYEQYF,TGTGCCATCGGGGTCAGGGAAGGGTACGAGCAGTACTTC
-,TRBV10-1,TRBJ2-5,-,CASSETSFKETQYF,TGCGCCAGCAGTGAGACGAGTTTTAAGGAGACCCAGTACTTC
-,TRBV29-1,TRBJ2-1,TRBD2,CSVNWNLAGVGEQFF,TGCAGCGTGAATTGGAACCTAGCGGGAGTGGGAGAGCAGTTCTTC
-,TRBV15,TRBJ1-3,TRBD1,CATSSLRQGGSGNTIYF,TGTGCCACCAGCAGCCTCCGACAGGGCGGCTCTGGAAACACCATATATTTT
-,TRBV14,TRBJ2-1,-,CASSPLIWRGYDEQFF,TGTGCCAGCAGCCCCTTAATCTGGCGCGGGTACGATGAGCAGTTCTTC
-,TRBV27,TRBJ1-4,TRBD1,CASSPRTGPATNEKLFF,TGTGCCAGCAGCCCAAGGACAGGGCCTGCAACTAATGAAAAACTGTTTTTT
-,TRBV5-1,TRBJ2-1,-,CASTSGGTKNEQFF,TGCGCCAGCACCAGCGGTGGTACTAAGAATGAGCAGTTCTTC
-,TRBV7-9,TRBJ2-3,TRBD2,CASSQGLAGGPYVTDTQYF,TGTGCCAGCAGCCAAGGGCTAGCGGGAGGCCCCTACGTCACAGATACGCAGTATTTT
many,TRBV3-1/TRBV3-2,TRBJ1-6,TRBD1,CASSRSGGSSPLHF,TGTGCCAGCAGCCGGTCAGGGGGCAGTTCACCCCTCCACTTT
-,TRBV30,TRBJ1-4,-,CAWTRSQGWEKLFF,TGTGCCTGGACCCGAAGTCAGGGCTGGGAAAAACTGTTTTTT
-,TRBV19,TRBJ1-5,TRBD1,CASSIDGFGRGHVQPQHF,TGTGCCAGTAGTATAGATGGATTTGGCAGGGGGCACGTTCAGCCCCAGCATTTT
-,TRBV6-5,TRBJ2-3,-,CASSYSRGVGTDTQYF,TGTGCCAGCAGTTACTCGAGAGGAGTTGGGACAGATACGCAGTATTTT
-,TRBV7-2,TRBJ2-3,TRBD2,CASSLTGTSATDTQYF,TGTGCCAGCAGCTTGACCGGGACTAGCGCCACAGATACGCAGTATTTT
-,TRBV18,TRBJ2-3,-,CASSPSRADTQYF,TGTGCCAGCTCACCCTCCAGGGCAGATACGCAGTATTTT
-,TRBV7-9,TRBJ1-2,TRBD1,CASSLGQGPGYTF,TGTGCCAGCAGCTTGGGACAGGGTCCTGGCTACACCTTC
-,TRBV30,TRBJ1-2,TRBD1,CAWKDRGTGYTF,TGTGCCTGGAAAGACAGGGGGACCGGCTACACCTTC
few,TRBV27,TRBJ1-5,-,CASSSGLGNQPQHF,TGTGCCAGCAGTTCGGGGTTAGGCAATCAGCCCCAGCATTTT
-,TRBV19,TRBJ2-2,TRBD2,CASSPLAGTNTGELFF,TGTGCCAGTAGTCCACTAGCGGGAACGAACACCGGGGAGCTGTTTTTT
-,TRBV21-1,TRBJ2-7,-,CASSKPDRGQYYEQYF,TGTGCCAGCAGCAAACCGGACAGGGGACAGTACTACGAGCAGTACTTC
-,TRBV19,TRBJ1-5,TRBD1,CASRLQGAGQPQHF,TGTGCCAGTAGGCTACAGGGGGCCGGGCAGCCCCAGCATTTT
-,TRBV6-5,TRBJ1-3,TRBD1,CASRTGVAGNTIYF,TGTGCCAGCAGGACAGGGGTAGCTGGAAACACCATATATTTT
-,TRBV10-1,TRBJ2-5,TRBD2,CASSDSGLALGTQYF,TGCGCCAGCAGTGATTCGGGACTAGCGCTCGGGACCCAGTACTTC
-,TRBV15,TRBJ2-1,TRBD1,CATSRDLMDRGKNEQFF,TGTGCCACCAGCAGAGACCTTATGGACAGGGGGAAGAATGAGCAGTTCTTC
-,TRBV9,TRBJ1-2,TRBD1,CASSRSQGGYTF,TGTGCCAGCAGCCGTTCACAGGGGGGCTACACCTTC
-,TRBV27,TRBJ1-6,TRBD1,CASRGQGGYNSPLHF,TGTGCCAGCAGGGGACAGGGTGGGTATAATTCACCCCTCCACTTT
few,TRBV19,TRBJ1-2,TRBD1,CATSQTGNYGYTF,TGTGCCACCTCTCAGACAGGGAACTATGGCTACACCTTC
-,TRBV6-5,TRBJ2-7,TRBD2,CASSFSLAGDEQYF,TGTGCCAGCAGTTTTTCACTAGCGGGAGACGAGCAGTACTTC
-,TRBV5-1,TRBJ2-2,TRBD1,CASSTVVSGGTGELFF,TGCGCCAGCAGCACGGTTGTGTCAGGGGGCACCGGGGAGCTGTTTTTT
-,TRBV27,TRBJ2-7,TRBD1,CATTQGYEQYF,TGTGCCACTACACAGGGGTACGAGCAGTACTTC
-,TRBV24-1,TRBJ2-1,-,CATSVESGGRYNEQFF,TGTGCCACCAGTGTTGAATCAGGGGGGAGGTACAATGAGCAGTTCTTC
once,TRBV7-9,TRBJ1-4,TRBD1,CASSLAGTENEKLFF,TGTGCCAGCAGCTTAGCCGGGACAGAAAATGAAAAACTGTTTTTT
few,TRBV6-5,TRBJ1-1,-,CASSYSAGLNTEAFF,TGTGCCAGCAGTTACTCCGCAGGCCTGAACACTGAAGCTTTCTTT
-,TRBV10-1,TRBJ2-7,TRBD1,CASSENGQGIYEQYF,TGCGCCAGCAGTGAAAATGGACAGGGGATTTACGAGCAGTACTTC
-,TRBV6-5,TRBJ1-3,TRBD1,CASRTGTSGNTIYF,TGTGCCAGCAGGACAGGGACCTCTGGAAACACCATATATTTT
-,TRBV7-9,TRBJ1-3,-,CASSLDRVGVGVYF,TGTGCCAGCAGCTTAGACAGGGTAGGCGTTGGCGTATATTTT
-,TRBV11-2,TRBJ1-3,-,CASSPRGMSLSGNTIYF,TGTGCCAGCAGCCCCCGGGGGATGTCTCTTAGTGGAAACACCATATATTTT
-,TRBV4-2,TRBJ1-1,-,CASSQDLGGQGSKAFF,TGTGCCAGCAGCCAAGATCTAGGGGGTCAGGGCAGTAAAGCTTTCTTT
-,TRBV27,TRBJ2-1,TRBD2,CASSGTSGTNEQFF,TGTGCCAGCAGCGGGACTAGCGGGACCAATGAGCAGTTCTTC
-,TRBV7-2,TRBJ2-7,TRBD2,CASSPYSSGSFYEQYF,TGTGCCAGCAGCCCCTACTCTAGCGGGAGTTTCTACGAGCAGTACTTC
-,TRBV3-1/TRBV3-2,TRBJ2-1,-,CASSQSMGLSSSYNEQFF,TGTGCCAGCAGCCAATCAATGGGACTTTCGAGCTCCTACAATGAGCAGTTCTTC
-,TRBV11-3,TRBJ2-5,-,CASSLVSQETQYF,TGTGCCAGCAGCTTAGTCTCCCAAGAGACCCAGTACTTC
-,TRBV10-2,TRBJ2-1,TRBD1,CASYRGTGVGNEQFF,TGCGCCAGCTACCGCGGGACAGGGGTGGGCAATGAGCAGTTCTTC
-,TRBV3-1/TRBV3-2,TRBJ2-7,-,CASSRGGPYEQYF,TGTGCCAGCAGCCGGGGGGGGCCCTACGAGCAGTACTTC
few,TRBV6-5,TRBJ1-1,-,CASKHDLNTEAFF,TGTGCCAGCAAACACGACTTGAACACTGAAGCTTTCTTT
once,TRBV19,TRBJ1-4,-,CASSMEATNEKLFF,TGTGCCAGTAGTATGGAGGCAACTAATGAAAAACTGTTTTTT
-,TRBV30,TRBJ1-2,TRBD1,CAWAQQGAWGYTF,TGTGCCTGGGCCCAACAGGGGGCGTGGGGCTACACCTTC
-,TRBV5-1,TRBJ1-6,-,CASSFYTGQTNSPLHF,TGCGCCAGCAGCTTTTACACAGGGCAGACTAATTCACCCCTCCACTTT
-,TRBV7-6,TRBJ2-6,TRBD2,CASSLISGRSLGANVLTF,TGTGCCAGCAGCTTAATTAGCGGGAGGTCACTTGGGGCCAACGTCCTGACTTTC
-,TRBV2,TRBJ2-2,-,CASSDQTGELFF,TGTGCCAGCAGTGATCAGACCGGGGAGCTGTTTTTT